This TCR beta chain was recovered during a study of blood T cell repertoires in COVID-19. Study-level information: Samples came from the United States, Italy and Spain, spanning acute and convalescent COVID-19. T cells, B-cell-depleted T cells, or PBMCs supplied cDNA or gDNA.

The CDR3 spans 12 residues. V shed 2 bases and J shed 8 bases, with 9 bases lying between them. Germline CDR1 and CDR2: MNHEY and SVGAGI. Original handling: Reference gene primer amplification in the assay estimated nucleated cell counts. Data came from immunoSEQ multiplex PCR; TCRdb stores just in-frame clones and leaves some out. Clone size and V and J calls were adopted from that table, with D and trimming inferred from the DNA. The profile shows nearly 110,000 clones, 80% to 90% of them singletons. Material for sequencing was peripheral blood. This receptor was obtained from a man between 35 and 55 years old with active or convalescent COVID-19. The chain recombines TRBV6-5 with TRBJ1-1; the D is unclear. CDR3 in amino acids: CASSYGPGEAFF. DNA for the CDR3: TGTGCCAGCAGTTACGGCCCAGGAGAAGCTTTCTTT.